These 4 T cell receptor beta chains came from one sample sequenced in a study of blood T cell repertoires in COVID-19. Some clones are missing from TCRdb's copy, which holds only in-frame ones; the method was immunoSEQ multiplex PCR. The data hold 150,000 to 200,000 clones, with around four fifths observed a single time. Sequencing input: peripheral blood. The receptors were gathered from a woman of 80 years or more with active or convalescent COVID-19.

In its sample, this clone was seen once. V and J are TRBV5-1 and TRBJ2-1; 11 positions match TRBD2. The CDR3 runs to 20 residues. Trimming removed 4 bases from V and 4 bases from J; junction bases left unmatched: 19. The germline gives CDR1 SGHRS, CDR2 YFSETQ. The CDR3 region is CASSAGGLAGGPPIYNEQFF. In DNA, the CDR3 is TGCGCCAGCAGCGCGGGAGGTCTAGCGGGGGGCCCACCTATTTACAATGAGCAGTTCTTC.

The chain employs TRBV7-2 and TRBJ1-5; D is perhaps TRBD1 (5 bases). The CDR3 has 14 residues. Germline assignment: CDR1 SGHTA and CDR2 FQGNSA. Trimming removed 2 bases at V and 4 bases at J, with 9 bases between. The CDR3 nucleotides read TGTGCCAGCAGCTTATCAGGGATTAATCAGCCCCAGCATTTT. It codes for CASSLSGINQPQHF.

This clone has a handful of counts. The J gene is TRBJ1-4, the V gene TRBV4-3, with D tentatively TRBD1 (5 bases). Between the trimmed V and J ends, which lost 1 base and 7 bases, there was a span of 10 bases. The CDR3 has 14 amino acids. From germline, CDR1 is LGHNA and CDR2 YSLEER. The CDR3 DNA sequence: TGCGCCAGCAGCCAAGTAGCAAGGGGTGAAAAACTGTTTTTT. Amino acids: CASSQVARGEKLFF.

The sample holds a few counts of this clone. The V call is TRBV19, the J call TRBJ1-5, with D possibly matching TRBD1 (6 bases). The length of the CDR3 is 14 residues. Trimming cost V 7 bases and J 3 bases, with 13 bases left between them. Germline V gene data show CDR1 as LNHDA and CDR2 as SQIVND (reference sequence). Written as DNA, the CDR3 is TGTGCCAGTACCGAGACAGGCATCAATCAGCCCCAGCATTTT. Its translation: CASTETGINQPQHF.